This paragraph covers one T cell receptor (beta chain) sequence. Its antigen is currently not known. No base quality values were provided; no much bigger clone lies one nucleotide off. Libraries were made using the immunoSEQ multiplex PCR assay. For the multiplex PCR, a mixture combining 60 forward primers for TCR Vbeta segments and 13 reverse primers for TCR Jbeta segments was used. The CDR3 region of rearranged TCR beta genes was amplified from genomic DNA with a multiplex PCR assay. The amplified TCR beta libraries were sequenced on the Illumina HiSeq System as 87-base-pair reads. As for how the authors treated the data: Across the 500 to 700 repertoires, a later analysis counted roughly 77 million unique TCR beta chains, 9.5 million to 13 million of which were shared by at least two donors. A nearest-neighbor algorithm error-corrected the raw reads and collapsed the reads into unique sequences, merging closely related sequences to remove PCR and sequencing errors. CDR3 sequences were aligned to IMGT reference sequences to assign V, D and J gene segments. For a sequence to be retained, at least a six-nucleotide match to both a V gene segment and a J gene segment was required. Rearrangements were called productive when the CDR3 lacked stop codons and stayed in frame with V and J; all others were non-productive. Following IMGT convention, CDR3 was defined as the stretch from the second conserved V-encoded cysteine up to the conserved J-encoded phenylalanine. In an earlier analysis of roughly 580 of the donors, sequences lacking an unambiguous match to a single V gene segment were excluded. An earlier analysis of a few hundred of the donors classified V segments as functional when productive rearrangements were above 56.7% and as segregating when the standard deviation between donors was above 5%. A statistical classification framework was developed to diagnose cytomegalovirus status using the catalog of TCR beta chain sequences. A later analysis assigned V and J genes by comparing TCR nucleotide sequences with IMGT/GENE-DB human TR gene sequences. A later analysis assigned CDR3 sequences and most-parsimonious VDJ recombination scenarios with the TCRdist pipeline. A later analysis defined each TCR beta chain by its CDR3 amino acid sequence plus V-gene family, and excluded reads lacking a unique V-gene family. A later analysis removed several hundred highly shared, low-generation-probability nucleotide sequences to deal with suspected cross-contamination and a sequencing artifact. In a later analysis, a clonal expansion index for each public chain was calculated from normalized within-repertoire ranks of inferred template counts. Generation probabilities in a later analysis came from a VDJ recombination model fitted to out-of-frame rearrangements, and those results were checked against IGoR. In a later analysis, TCR-TCR, TCR-HLA and TCR-CMV co-occurrence was scored with hypergeometric tests, and a repertoire-size bias correction was applied to TCR pairs. To estimate false discovery rates, a later analysis permuted the HLA or CMV assignments 20 times. In a later analysis, co-occurring TCRs were grouped with DBSCAN, and TCRdist sequence similarity was added when clustering was performed within HLA-allele-positive subsets. Co-occurrence clustering excluded repertoires with fewer than 30,000 or more than 120,000 public chains, plus five with anomalous nucleotide sharing. This immuneACCESS table, as held by TCRdb, lists in-frame sequences with V and J called but not all clones. Of the missing ones, under half trace to an unresolved V gene in checked studies; the others have no known cause. That table gives V, J and clone size, and the DNA gave D and trimming. This sample holds over 200,000 clones; around 88% were observed only once. About 1% of the sample rests with the top ten.

These data are taken from a study of cytomegalovirus exposure and HLA in healthy donors (dated by TCRdb to about 2017). For the study in its entirety: An earlier analysis of some 500 of the donors reported roughly 270 Gb of sequence data and some 120 million unique TCR beta sequences from roughly 200 million T cells. An early release covering 500 to 750 HLA-typed donors comprised roughly 300 gigabases of sequencing data and roughly 86 million unique TCR sequences. In an earlier analysis of 500 to 650 of the donors, high-throughput TCR beta sequencing was used to judge whether each TCR beta V gene segment behaved as functional or pseudogenic. A separate validation cohort of about 110 different subjects was used in addition to the roughly 700-subject first cohort. The study profiled the T cell repertoires of about 720 subjects by immunosequencing and related them to cytomegalovirus serostatus. The study was designed to test whether signatures of past pathogen exposure could be identified by cataloging public T cell receptors. Across 300 to 500 genotyped donors of the cohort, an average of about 240,000 unique TCR beta nucleotide sequences per donor were sequenced, and around 19% of those sequences were non-productive. To predict cytomegalovirus infection status, the study brought together high-throughput TCR immunosequencing, statistical association of individual TCRs with disease status, and machine learning. Rather than drawing on any new phenotypic data, the later analysis identified candidate immune exposures from TCR beta sequences and the way those sequences occurred across donors. Donor age, sex, ethnicity and CMV serostatus were compiled together with the repertoire data. Of the approximately 400 genotyped donors, 81% fell in the genetic ancestry cluster associated with self-reported Caucasian donors. Every discovery cohort repertoire had been produced on one sequencing platform. Four to six DR-DQ haplotypes were handled as single units for association and clustering, since linkage in the cohort was strong. HLA typing included class I and class II loci at four-digit resolution. Typing coverage differed by locus: A, B, C, DRB1 and DQB1 were typed in roughly 620-640 donors, DQA1 in 522, DPA1 in some 600, and DPB1 in roughly 450. A later genetic analysis took genome-wide SNP genotypes for about 55% of the 666 donors and used that subset as a discovery cohort. A later analysis re-examined previously published TCR beta repertoires from just over 650 donors and added high-resolution HLA genotyping to investigate patterns of TCR occurrence.

In total, 630 or so healthy bone marrow donors made up the cohort. At the time of sampling, every cohort member was nominally healthy, though immune exposures that went unrecorded were likely present. The donor tested CMV seronegative, placing the donor among the 352 seronegative members of the cohort. Each donor provided a peripheral blood sample, and peripheral blood mononuclear cells were used for TCR beta sequencing. The Qiagen DNeasy Blood Extraction Kit was used to extract genomic DNA from the blood cell samples. What the work shows at the level of the full study, not this receptor alone: Because counts were too low, roughly 17 rarely observed V segments, including chromosome 9 orphons, were left out of the earlier analysis of some 600 of the donors. A later genetic analysis reported fewer N-insertions in productive TCRs among donors in an Asian-associated ancestry cluster than the approximately 670-donor mean. Assigning TCR associations to individual alleles was difficult when HLA alleles, especially DR and DQ, strongly co-occurred. A later analysis found that most CMV-associated TCR beta chains appeared HLA-restricted, with HLA associations seemingly driven largely by CMV exposure. In a later analysis, the rate of TCR association differed among HLA loci, with DRB1 alleles having the most associated TCRs and HLA-C alleles having the fewest. Immune exposure information for the cohort was limited to CMV serostatus. In a later analysis, HLA-associated TCR beta chains showed more clonal expansion and lower generation probabilities than non-associated chains that were equally common. In both the original and validation cohorts, the classifier was reported to diagnose cytomegalovirus status with high specificity and sensitivity. A further reported finding was that TCR beta sequences accurately predicted the HLA-A and HLA-B alleles for most subjects in the first cohort. Roughly uniform sequencing depth across donors was assumed in presence/absence analyses, although this assumption may not hold. Only TCR beta chains were sequenced in this cohort, and the absence of alpha or paired-chain data limited detectable features. HLA typing was unavailable for some donors at each locus, so association tests used only the typed subset. The authors suggested that the approach could potentially be generalized to other disease states and immunological phenotypes. An association between a missense DCLRE1C variant and V-gene and J-gene trimming of TCR beta chains was found in a later genetic analysis and replicated in an independent cohort. The study gave a list of 150 to 200 TCR beta chains associated with cytomegalovirus. A cluster of highly shared sequence variants was judged likely to be a technical artifact of the sequencing pipeline. Most TCR sequences were observed very rarely across donors, whereas some public TCRs were present in many individuals. In an earlier analysis of around 600 of the donors, most TCR beta V segments appeared in productive rearrangements about 87% or about 30% of the time, broadly matching IMGT annotations. Three of the identified cytomegalovirus-associated TCR beta chains were confirmed in vitro to be specific for cytomegalovirus antigens. At a false discovery rate of 0.05, a later analysis linked 15,000 to 20,000 TCR beta sequences to specific HLA alleles. A later analysis reported that several top co-occurrence clusters appeared linked to parvovirus B19, influenza, CMV and Epstein-Barr virus. Linkage disequilibrium might explain the correlated functional status among segregating V segments, but an unknown experimental factor could not be excluded.

What was sequenced was PBMCs. The clonotype was recovered from a woman younger than 30 in good health and CMV-seronegative.

DNA sequence: TGCGCCAGCAGTGAGATTGGCAGCGGCTCCTACGAGCAGTACTTC. This is translated as CASSEIGSGSYEQYF. The sequence joins TRBV10-2 to TRBJ2-7, with TRBD2 as a weak D call on 5 bases. Looking up the germline V gene yields CDR1 WSHSY and CDR2 SAAADI. The CDR3 contains 15 residues, cysteine and phenylalanine counted. The kept DNA is CDR3 alone, 45 bases in frame from the first base. V lost 2 bases and J lost 0 bases; the stretch between them is 11 bases long.